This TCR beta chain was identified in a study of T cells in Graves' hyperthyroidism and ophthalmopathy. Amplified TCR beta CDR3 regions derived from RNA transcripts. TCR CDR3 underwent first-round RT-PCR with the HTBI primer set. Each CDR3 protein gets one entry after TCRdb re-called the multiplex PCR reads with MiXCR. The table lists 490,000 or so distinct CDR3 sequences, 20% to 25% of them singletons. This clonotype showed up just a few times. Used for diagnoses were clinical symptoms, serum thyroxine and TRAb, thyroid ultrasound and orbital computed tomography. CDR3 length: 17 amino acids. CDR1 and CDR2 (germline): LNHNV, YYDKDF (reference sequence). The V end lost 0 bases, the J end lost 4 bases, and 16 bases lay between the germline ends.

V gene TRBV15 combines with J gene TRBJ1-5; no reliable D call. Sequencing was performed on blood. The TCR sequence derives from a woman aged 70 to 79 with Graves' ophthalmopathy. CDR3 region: CATSRDPPSFGNQPQHF. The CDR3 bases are TGTGCCACCAGCAGAGATCCGCCTAGTTTCGGGAATCAGCCCCAGCATTTT.